The rows below give T cell receptor beta chains drawn from one sample of a study of technical replicates of blood from four donors. Clones were sequenced by immunoSEQ multiplex PCR, and TCRdb holds only the in-frame ones, with some missing. The table has fewer than 80,000 clones, under 90% seen once. The sequencing sample was made of PBMCs. These receptors were collected from a human donor in good health. Some clones in this sample may be carry-over from other donors' samples. Each CDR3 is given with its conserved first and last residue. The D gene is left open where the match is weak. Only some rows state a clone size, as once, few, many or a class for expanded clones.

size	D	V	J	CDR3	DNA
NA	NA	TRBV19	TRBJ1-2	CASNSRGYGYTF	TGTGCCAGTAACAGCAGGGGTTATGGCTACACCTTC
NA	TRBD1	TRBV4-3	TRBJ1-1	CASSQVRQGDTEAFF	TGCGCCAGCAGCCAAGTCCGGCAGGGGGACACTGAAGCTTTCTTT
NA	NA	TRBV4-1	TRBJ1-4	CASSHMFLTATNEKLFF	TGCGCCAGCAGCCACATGTTCCTAACAGCAACTAATGAAAAACTGTTTTTT
NA	NA	TRBV7-2	TRBJ1-2	CASSPQGAANYGYTF	TGTGCCAGCAGCCCACAGGGTGCGGCTAACTATGGCTACACCTTC
few	NA	TRBV4-3	TRBJ1-6	CASSQEPGTTLRNSPLHF	TGCGCCAGCAGCCAAGAACCCGGGACAACCCTCCGGAATTCACCCCTCCACTTT
NA	NA	TRBV30	TRBJ1-3	CAGLPRGNTIYF	TGTGCCGGACTCCCACGTGGAAACACCATATATTTT
NA	TRBD1	TRBV7-2	TRBJ1-1	CASSGGGNTEAFF	TGTGCCAGCTCAGGGGGCGGTAACACTGAAGCTTTCTTT
NA	TRBD1	TRBV6-1	TRBJ1-1	CASSVRGQQNTEAFF	TGTGCCAGCAGTGTAAGGGGACAGCAGAACACTGAAGCTTTCTTT
NA	TRBD1	TRBV4-1	TRBJ1-5	CASSQESGQGVQSRPQHF	TGCGCCAGCAGCCAAGAATCGGGACAGGGGGTACAATCACGGCCCCAGCATTTT
NA	NA	TRBV9	TRBJ1-1	CASSVGPGGTEAFF	TGTGCCAGCAGCGTTGGTCCCGGGGGCACTGAAGCTTTCTTT
NA	TRBD1	TRBV5-6	TRBJ2-2	CASCASLTGTTGELFF	TGTGCCAGCTGTGCAAGTTTGACAGGGACCACCGGGGAGCTGTTTTTT
NA	TRBD2	TRBV5-1	TRBJ2-2	CASSLGETSSGELFF	TGCGCCAGCAGCTTGGGAGAGACTAGCTCCGGGGAGCTGTTTTTT
NA	TRBD2	TRBV30	TRBJ2-7	CAWSQTSGEQYF	TGTGCCTGGAGTCAGACTAGCGGGGAGCAGTACTTC
NA	NA	TRBV5-6	TRBJ2-2	CASSFRQLYTGELFF	TGTGCCAGCAGCTTTCGACAGTTATACACCGGGGAGCTGTTTTTT
few	NA	TRBV5-6	TRBJ2-5	CASSLVTATETQYF	TGTGCCAGCAGCTTGGTTACAGCTACGGAGACCCAGTACTTC
once	NA	TRBV6-4	TRBJ2-1	CASSPPGNGEQFF	TGTGCCAGCAGCCCTCCGGGTAACGGTGAGCAGTTCTTC
few	NA	TRBV4-3	TRBJ2-1	CASSLGLDAYNEQFF	TGCGCCAGCAGCCTCGGACTGGACGCCTACAATGAGCAGTTCTTC
NA	TRBD1	TRBV15	TRBJ1-2	CATSGGTGDGYTF	TGTGCCACCAGCGGCGGGACAGGGGATGGCTACACCTTC
few	NA	TRBV5-1	TRBJ2-7	CASTRPESSYEQYF	TGCGCCAGCACTCGCCCGGAGAGCTCCTACGAGCAGTACTTC
NA	TRBD1	TRBV6-1	TRBJ2-7	CASMRGQGSYEQYF	TGTGCCAGCATGAGAGGACAGGGCTCCTACGAGCAGTACTTC
NA	TRBD1	TRBV7-3	TRBJ2-1	CASSLVAGGIYEQFF	TGTGCCAGCAGCTTGGTGGCAGGGGGTATATATGAGCAGTTCTTC
NA	NA	TRBV9	TRBJ2-3	CASRNSLTDTQYF	TGTGCCAGCAGAAACAGCCTCACAGATACGCAGTATTTT